One and the same sample provided the 24 T cell receptor beta chains below, sequenced in a study of cytomegalovirus exposure and HLA in healthy donors. The PCR contained 60 Vbeta and 13 Jbeta primers. The repertoire was sequenced with immunoSEQ multiplex PCR; TCRdb's copy has only in-frame clones and lacks some. The data contain about 180,000 clones, around 80% of them singletons. The material sequenced was PBMCs. Every receptor here comes from a girl aged 2 to 9 in good health and CMV-seropositive.

The chain employs TRBV27 and TRBJ2-3; D not certain. Germline V gene data show CDR1 as MNHEY and CDR2 as SMNVEV (reference sequence). The CDR3 totals 15 residues. V gave up 6 bases and J gave up 5 bases, with 18 bases separating them. The CDR3 DNA sequence: TGTGCCAGCAGCGGCTGGTCTGGAGTCGGAGATACGCAGTATTTT. It specifies CASSGWSGVGDTQYF.

The chain is built from TRBV11-2 and TRBJ2-7; 7 nucleotides line up with TRBD2. From germline, CDR1 is SGHAT and CDR2 FQNNGV. Germline trimming cut 5 bases from V and 7 bases from J; bases unmatched to any gene: 8. This CDR3 has 13 residues. CDR3 DNA: TGTGCCAGCAGCGCCCGCTCCGGGGGGGAGCAGTACTTC. Amino acids: CASSARSGGEQYF.

The chain uses TRBV11-3 and TRBJ1-1; D possibly corresponds to TRBD1 (5 bases). CDR1 and CDR2 (germline): SGHNT, YENEEA. With 4 bases removed from V and 1 base from J, the gap between germline ends came to 13 bases. The CDR3 is 15 residues long. The CDR3 DNA sequence: TGTGCCAGCAGCTCAGAAACAGGTTCGAACACTGAAGCTTTCTTT. Translating gives CASSSETGSNTEAFF.

The chain employs TRBV5-1 and TRBJ1-6; TRBD1 might be the D (5 bases). Trimming removed 5 bases at V and 4 bases at J, with 13 bases between. The CDR3 spans 15 residues. CDR1 SGHRS and CDR2 YFSETQ come from the germline V gene. The CDR3 nucleotides read TGCGCCAGCAGACAGGACGGCAAATATAATTCACCCCTCCACTTT. Protein product: CASRQDGKYNSPLHF.

This clone occurred once. The chain uses TRBV2 and TRBJ2-6; 7 nucleotides match TRBD1. V was clipped by 6 bases and J by 2 bases; unmatched bases: 4. The CDR3 runs to 15 residues. Germline CDR1 is SNHLY and CDR2 is FYNNEI. CDR3 coding DNA: TGTGCCAGCAGATCCACAGGGGCTGGGGCCAACGTCCTGACTTTC. Translation gives CASRSTGAGANVLTF.

This clone was seen a few times. The V call is TRBV5-1, the J call TRBJ1-4, with D possibly being TRBD1 (5 bases). The V end lost 5 bases, the J end lost 7 bases, and 12 bases lay between the germline ends. Germline V gene lookup returns CDR1 SGHRS and CDR2 YFSETQ. The CDR3 runs to 13 residues. CDR3 residues: CASRGLGGEKLFF. The CDR3 region has the DNA TGCGCCAGCAGGGGATTGGGGGGTGAAAAACTGTTTTTT.

V is TRBV20-1 and J is TRBJ2-1, with D hard to call. The CDR3 runs 10 residues. The V gene's germline CDR1 is DFQATT and CDR2 SNEGSKA (reference sequence). Between the trimmed V and J ends, which lost 6 bases and 6 bases, there was a span of 6 bases. The CDR3 loop is CSALGNEQFF. CDR3 sequence (DNA): TGCAGTGCCCTAGGCAATGAGCAGTTCTTC.

This chain uses TRBV5-1 with TRBJ2-3, with TRBD2 matching 14 bases. The germline CDR1 and CDR2 sequences are SGHRS and YFSETQ. There are 16 residues in the CDR3. The trim removed 0 bases at V and 4 bases at J, leaving 1 base unmatched. The CDR3 coding sequence is TGCGCCAGCAGCTTGGGACTAGCGGGAGGGCCAGATACGCAGTATTTT. Protein sequence: CASSLGLAGGPDTQYF.

The genes are TRBV6-5 and TRBJ1-1; D is unresolved. The CDR3 is 14 residues long. Trimming pared 5 bases from V and 1 base from J, leaving 11 bases between. In germline, CDR1 is MNHEY, CDR2 SVGAGI. The CDR3 DNA follows: TGTGCCAGCAGTCCAGGACTCACGAACACTGAAGCTTTCTTT. Its translation is CASSPGLTNTEAFF.

This rearrangement joins TRBV15 to TRBJ2-7, with 8 bases identical to TRBD1. The junction had 4 bases not matched to a gene; V was cut back by 2 bases and J by 4 bases. Germline CDR1 and CDR2: LNHNV and YYDKDF (reference sequence). The CDR3 sequence is 14 residues long. The CDR3 here is CATSRRGQGYEQYF. CDR3 nucleotides: TGTGCCACCAGCAGAAGAGGACAGGGTTACGAGCAGTACTTC.

This chain joins TRBV7-9 and TRBJ2-7; D perhaps matches TRBD1 (6 bases). Per the germline V gene, CDR1 is SEHNR and CDR2 is FQNEAQ (reference sequence). The V end was cut by 3 bases, the J end by 1 base, with 7 bases between. This CDR3 spans 13 amino acids. This CDR3 is CASSLRGSYEQYF. The CDR3 DNA reads TGTGCCAGCAGCTTGAGGGGGTCCTACGAGCAGTACTTC.

This chain uses TRBV19 with TRBJ2-1; a possible D gene is TRBD2 (7 bases). The CDR3 runs to 15 residues. Trimming pared 0 bases from V and 9 bases from J, leaving 15 bases between. Germline-derived CDR1 and CDR2 are LNHDA and SQIVND (reference sequence). The CDR3 loop is CASSIDQRGGGEQFF. CDR3 DNA: TGTGCCAGTAGTATAGATCAGCGGGGAGGGGGTGAGCAGTTCTTC. Based on the CDR3 plus reference TRBV19 and TRBJ2-1, the full variable domain is DGGITQSPKYLFRKEGQNVTLSCEQNLNHDAMYWYRQDPGQGLRLIYYSQIVNDFQKGDIAEGYSVSREKKESFPLTVTSAQKNPTAFYLCASSIDQRGGGEQFFGPGTRLTVL.

V usage is TRBV4-1 and J usage is TRBJ1-5; a weak D match, TRBD1 (6 bases). V was pared by 4 bases and J by 5 bases, with 15 bases between. The CDR3 extends over 15 amino acids. Germline lookup yields CDR1 MGHRA and CDR2 YSYEKL. The CDR3 region has the DNA TGCGCCAGCAGCCGAACACAGGGAGGGGATCAGCCCCAGCATTTT. Protein: CASSRTQGGDQPQHF.

V gene TRBV25-1 combines with J gene TRBJ1-4, with 7 bases lining up with TRBD1. The germline V gene encodes CDR1 MGHDK and CDR2 SYGVNS. This CDR3 region has 15 residues. With V trimmed by 1 base and J by 6 bases, 5 bases remained unmatched. The CDR3 DNA reads as TGTGCCAGCAGTGAATTGGGGACAGAGTATGAAAAACTGTTTTTT. Protein sequence: CASSELGTEYEKLFF.

This clone was recorded once. This sequence joins TRBV5-1 and TRBJ2-3; 12 bases line up with TRBD2. In germline, CDR1 is SGHRS, CDR2 YFSETQ. CDR3 size: 21 residues. With 3 bases clipped from V and 4 bases from J, the junction kept 21 bases outside the gene matches. The DNA of the CDR3 is TGCGCCAGCAGCTCCCCGGAGGGCCTAGCGGGAGGGCCGTTCAGGGCAGATACGCAGTATTTT. Residues: CASSSPEGLAGGPFRADTQYF.

This clone came up once. The rearrangement joins TRBV4-1 to TRBJ2-1; TRBD2 aligns across 8 bases. Unmatched junction bases numbered 4, after V lost 3 bases and J lost 9 bases. CDR1 MGHRA and CDR2 YSYEKL come from the germline V gene. The CDR3 is 13 residues long. Written as DNA, the CDR3 is TGCGCCAGCAGCCAGGGACTAGGGAGTGAGCAGTTCTTC. This encodes CASSQGLGSEQFF.

The chain joins TRBV28 to TRBJ1-1, with D uncertain. The germline V gene encodes CDR1 MDHEN and CDR2 SYDVKM. CDR3 size: 11 residues. Trimming stripped 8 bases from V and 5 bases from J, with 9 bases between. CDR3 protein: CASRSWTEAFF. The CDR3 nucleotides are TGTGCCAGCCGGAGCTGGACTGAAGCTTTCTTT.

The chain uses TRBV12-5 and TRBJ2-3; D is uncertain. CDR1 and CDR2 from the germline V gene are LGHNT and FRNRAP. Trimming took 7 bases from V and 4 from J, leaving 6 bases between them. The CDR3 is made up of 11 amino acids. This CDR3 is CASASADTQYF. The CDR3 DNA reads TGTGCTAGTGCTTCGGCAGATACGCAGTATTTT.

The chain has TRBV30 and TRBJ1-6; 7 nucleotides match TRBD1. In germline, CDR1 is GTSNPN, CDR2 SVGIG (reference sequence). The trim removed 4 bases at V and 7 bases at J, leaving 4 bases unmatched. This CDR3 has 13 residues. The CDR3: CAWTGQPNSPLHF. Here the CDR3 DNA reads TGTGCCTGGACGGGACAGCCGAATTCACCCCTCCACTTT.

The chain has TRBV28 and TRBJ2-7; the match to TRBD2 covers 8 bases. Germline V gives CDR1 MDHEN, CDR2 SYDVKM. J was trimmed by 5 bases and V by 5 bases; bases with no gene match: 11. The CDR3 loop spans 15 amino acids. The CDR3 here is CASSPRGGGLNEQYF. CDR3 sequence (DNA): TGTGCCAGCAGTCCCCGGGGCGGGGGGTTAAACGAGCAGTACTTC.

This chain connects TRBV6-1 to TRBJ1-2; D unclear. Trimming left V 7 bases short and J 5 bases short, with 14 bases between. This CDR3 is 13 amino acids long. CDR1 is MNHNS, CDR2 SASEGT, per germline. The CDR3: CASTRGLGYGYTF. CDR3 bases: TGTGCCAGCACCCGAGGTTTGGGTTATGGCTACACCTTC.

The chain recombines TRBV15 with TRBJ1-1; 9 nucleotides match TRBD1. This CDR3 region has 15 residues. The germline gives CDR1 LNHNV, CDR2 YYDKDF (reference sequence). V lost 3 bases to trimming and J lost 1 base; unmatched junction nucleotides: 3. The CDR3 loop is CATSSGDRENTEAFF. The CDR3 DNA reads as TGTGCCACCAGCAGTGGGGACAGGGAGAACACTGAAGCTTTCTTT.

This clone was counted at least ten times. This chain connects TRBV27 to TRBJ2-7; the D is unclear. Germline values: CDR1 MNHEY, CDR2 SMNVEV (reference sequence). CDR3 size: 15 residues. The V end lost 6 bases, the J end lost 0 bases, and 15 bases lay between the germline ends. The DNA for the CDR3 is TGTGCCAGCAGGTACCTAACACAGAGCTCCTACGAGCAGTACTTC. Protein product: CASRYLTQSSYEQYF.

This chain uses TRBV5-1 with TRBJ2-3; 7 nucleotides match TRBD2. Looked up from germline, CDR1 is SGHRS and CDR2 is YFSETQ. The CDR3 contains 13 residues. V shed 9 bases and J 4 bases; nucleotides not matched to a gene: 8. CDR3 residues: CATSPAGADTQYF. The CDR3 nucleotides read TGCGCCACCTCCCCCGCGGGAGCAGATACGCAGTATTTT.